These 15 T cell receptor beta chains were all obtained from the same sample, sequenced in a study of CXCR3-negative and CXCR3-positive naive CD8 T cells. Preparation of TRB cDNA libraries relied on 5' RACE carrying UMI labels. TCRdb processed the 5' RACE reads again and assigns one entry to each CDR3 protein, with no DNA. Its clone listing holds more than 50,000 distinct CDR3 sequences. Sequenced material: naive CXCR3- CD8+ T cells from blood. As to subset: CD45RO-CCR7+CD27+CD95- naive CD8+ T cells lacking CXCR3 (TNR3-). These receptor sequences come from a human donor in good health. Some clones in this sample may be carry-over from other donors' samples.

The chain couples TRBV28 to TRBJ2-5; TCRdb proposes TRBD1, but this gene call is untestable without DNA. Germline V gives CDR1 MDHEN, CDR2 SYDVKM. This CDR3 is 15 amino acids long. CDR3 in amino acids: CASSSVAGEQETQYF.

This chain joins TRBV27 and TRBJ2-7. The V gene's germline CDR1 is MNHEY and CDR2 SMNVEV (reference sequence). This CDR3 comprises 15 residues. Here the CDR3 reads CASSLSGKKRHEQYF.

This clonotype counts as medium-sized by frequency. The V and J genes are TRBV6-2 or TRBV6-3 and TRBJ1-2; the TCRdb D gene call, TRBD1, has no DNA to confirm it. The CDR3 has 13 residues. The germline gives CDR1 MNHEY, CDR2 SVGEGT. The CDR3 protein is CASSYGGDYGYTF.

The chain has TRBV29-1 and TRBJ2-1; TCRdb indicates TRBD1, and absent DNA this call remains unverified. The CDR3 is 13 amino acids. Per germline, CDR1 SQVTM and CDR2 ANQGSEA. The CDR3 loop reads CSTGGLLDYEQFF.

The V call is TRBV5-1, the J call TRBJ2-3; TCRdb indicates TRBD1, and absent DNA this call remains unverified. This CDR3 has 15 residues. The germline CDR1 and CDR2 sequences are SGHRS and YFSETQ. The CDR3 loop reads CASSLGHRGGDTQYF.

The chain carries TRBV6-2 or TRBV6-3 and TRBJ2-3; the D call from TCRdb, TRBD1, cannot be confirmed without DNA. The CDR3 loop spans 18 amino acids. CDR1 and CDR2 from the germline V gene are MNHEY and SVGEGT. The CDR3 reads CASRLTGVAIPSTDTQYF.

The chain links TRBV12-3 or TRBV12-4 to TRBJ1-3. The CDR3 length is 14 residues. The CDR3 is CAIRGADSGNTIYF.

CDR3 region: CASTHPGGARQTQYF. The genes are TRBV12-3 or TRBV12-4 and TRBJ2-5; the TCRdb D gene call, TRBD1, has no DNA to confirm it. The CDR3 sequence is 15 residues long.

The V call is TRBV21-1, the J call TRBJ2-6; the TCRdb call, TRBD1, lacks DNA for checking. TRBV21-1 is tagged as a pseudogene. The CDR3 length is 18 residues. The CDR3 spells CASSKSGASRGVGNVLTF.

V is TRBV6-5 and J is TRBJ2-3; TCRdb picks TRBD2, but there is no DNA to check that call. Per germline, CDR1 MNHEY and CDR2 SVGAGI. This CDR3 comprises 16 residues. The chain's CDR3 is CASSPYAGVQADTQYF.

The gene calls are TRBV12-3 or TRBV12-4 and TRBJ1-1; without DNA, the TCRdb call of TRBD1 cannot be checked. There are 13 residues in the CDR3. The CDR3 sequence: CASSFRGNTEAFF.

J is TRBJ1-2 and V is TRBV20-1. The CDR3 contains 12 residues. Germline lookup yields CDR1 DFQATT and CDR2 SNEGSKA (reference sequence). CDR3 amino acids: CSARDQGGGYTF.

CDR3: CSARDGPSSYNEQFF. This chain joins TRBV20-1 and TRBJ2-1; the D call from TCRdb, TRBD1, cannot be confirmed without DNA. In germline, CDR1 is DFQATT, CDR2 SNEGSKA (reference sequence). The CDR3 is 15 residues long.

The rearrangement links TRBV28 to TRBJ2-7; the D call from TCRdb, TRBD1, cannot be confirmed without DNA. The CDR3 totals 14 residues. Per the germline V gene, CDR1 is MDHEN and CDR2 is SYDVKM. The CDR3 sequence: CASSLLGEIDEQYF.

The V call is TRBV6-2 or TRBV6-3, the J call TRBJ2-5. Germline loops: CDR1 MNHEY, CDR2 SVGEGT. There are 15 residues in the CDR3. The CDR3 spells CASSYSPSQQETQYF.